A selection of T cell receptor beta chains follows, all from one sample in a study of OX40 agonist ivuxolimab in advanced cancers. Produced via immunoSEQ multiplex PCR; TCRdb's table is partial and in-frame only. The sample lists around 72,000 clones; 70% to 90% were seen once. The specimen comprised CD4+ or CD8+ T cells sorted from blood, sampled in a trial of the OX40 agonist ivuxolimab. The source is an adult with an advanced solid tumor such as melanoma, head and neck, liver or kidney cancer. CDR3s include the opening cysteine and the closing phenylalanine or tryptophan. Fields, in order: D gene, V gene, clone size, J gene, CDR3 DNA, CDR3 protein. D genes are given only for firm matches. A clone size is listed for some rows: how often the clone was seen (once, few, many), or a class if it is expanded.

>.|TRBV6-6|few|TRBJ1-2
TGTGCCAGCAGTCAACAAGGGGACTATGGCTACACCTTC
CASSQQGDYGYTF
>.|TRBV5-1|.|TRBJ1-3
TGCGCCAGCAGCTTGCTGGGGGGGGGAAACACCATATATTTT
CASSLLGGGNTIYF
>.|TRBV28|once|TRBJ2-7
TGTGCCAGCAGTTCGAGCTCCTACGAGCAGTACTTC
CASSSSSYEQYF
>.|TRBV10-3|few|TRBJ1-2
TGTGCCATCAGTACAGGGAACTATGGCTACACCTTC
CAISTGNYGYTF
>.|TRBV2|.|TRBJ2-5
TGTGCCAGCAGTGAGGGCGGCGGACCCCAAGAGACCCAGTACTTC
CASSEGGGPQETQYF
>.|TRBV5-4|.|TRBJ2-3
TGTGCCAGCAGCTCGGTAGGAGCCGGGAACACAGATACGCAGTATTTT
CASSSVGAGNTDTQYF
>TRBD2|TRBV2|.|TRBJ2-1
TGTGCCAGCAGTGAACTTGGACTAGCGGGAGACAATGAGCAGTTCTTC
CASSELGLAGDNEQFF
>.|TRBV19|.|TRBJ1-5
TGTGCCAGTAGCCAGACAGGTAGCAATCAGCCCCAGCATTTT
CASSQTGSNQPQHF
>TRBD1|TRBV28|once|TRBJ2-4
TGTGCCAGCAGTCCAACCGGGACAGGGGGTTTCGGCATTCAGTACTTC
CASSPTGTGGFGIQYF
>TRBD2|TRBV7-9|.|TRBJ2-1
TGTGCCAGCAGGGATAGCGGGAGGGGTCATGAGCAGTTCTTC
CASRDSGRGHEQFF
>.|TRBV5-4|.|TRBJ2-1
TGTGCCAGCAGCTTGTATACGGGTAATGAGCAGTTCTTC
CASSLYTGNEQFF
>.|TRBV28|.|TRBJ1-1
TGTGCCAGCAGTTTAAGAGGAACCACTGAAGCTTTCTTT
CASSLRGTTEAFF
>TRBD1|TRBV5-4|.|TRBJ2-1
TGTGCCAGCAGCACGACAGGGGGCTGGGAGGGACACTCCTACAATGAGCAGTTCTTC
CASSTTGGWEGHSYNEQFF